This T cell receptor (beta chain) was sequenced in a study of human T cells and chemical hapten exposure. Study context: Patients were given diphenylcyclopropenone on the scalp weekly across the approximately 22-week study. Across samples, TCR yields varied, mostly owing to small differences in pooled library volumes. The study, taken as a whole, reports: Compared to controls, expanded TCRs made significantly more large clusters of similar CDR3s.

TCRdb independently ran MiXCR on the RACE reads; one entry per CDR3 protein. Of approximately 120,000 distinct CDR3 sequences listed, 9.2% are singletons. This clonotype was recorded at least ten times. What it binds is unknown. Time point given: patch test 2, 6 weeks after DPC sensitization. As for treatment: therapeutic diphenylcyclopropenone sensitization with weekly scalp DPC. This TCR came from a middle-aged woman with alopecia areata. Some clones in this sample may be carry-over from other donors' samples. The starting material was whole blood, obtained in connection with sensitization to the hapten diphenylcyclopropenone (DPC).

The CDR3 region is CASSLVGTGEGPQHF. For the CDR3, the DNA is TGTGCCAGCAGCTTAGTGGGGACAGGGGAGGGCCCCCAGCATTTT. The chain joins TRBV7-9 to TRBJ1-5; 10 positions match TRBD1. CDR1 and CDR2 from the germline V gene are SEHNR and FQNEAQ (reference sequence). Trimming took 1 base from V and 10 from J; bases not matched to a gene: 7. This CDR3 contains 15 residues.